Described below is a single T cell receptor (beta chain) sequence and its context. Its binding antigen is unknown. Qualities for individual bases were not recorded, and no much larger clone is one base off. V is pruned by 0 bases and J by 4 bases, leaving 14 bases of the junction without a gene match. The germline V gene specifies MNHNS as CDR1 and SASEGT as CDR2. The CDR3, cysteine through phenylalanine, is 18 amino acids long. The CDR3 DNA has 54 bases and is translated from base 1. The donors were healthy, HIV-negative adults who had no recently reported acute infections or vaccinations. All donors were Caucasian adults living in Nashville, Tennessee, USA. CD4+ T cells were enriched through magnetic negative selection, after which naive cells were positively selected on CD45RA and the remaining negative fraction served as the memory subset. Blood was obtained by leukapheresis, after which PBMCs were separated by Ficoll-Histopaque density gradient centrifugation and cryopreserved in liquid nitrogen vapor phase. Purity and quantity of every magnetically sorted T cell population were checked by analytical flow cytometry. Genomic DNA was isolated from each sorted fraction and quantified by UV absorbance on a Nanodrop 2000c.

TCR CDR3 regions were amplified from genomic DNA by multiplex PCR using the deep immunoSEQ assay. Extracted genomic DNA from each cell subset was distributed evenly across all wells of several immunoSEQ 96-well plates, and each plate was treated as a replicate. For sorted subsets, 200 to 250 ng of genomic DNA, equivalent to 25,000 to 35,000 T cell genomes, went into each replicate PCR. Purified libraries were quantified with a Qubit 3.0 fluorometer, sized on a Bioanalyzer 2100, and re-quantified with the KAPA Library Quantification kit. Each immunoSEQ 96-well plate was sequenced on its own single-read 150-cycle Illumina NextSeq 550 flow cell. In the original analysis: Because only junctional sequences without quality scores were contained in the immunoSEQ output, filtering matching that applied to full-length reads could not be performed. Sequences were annotated with PyIR, a Python wrapper for IgBLAST v1.9, using IMGT germline references to assign V/J genes and CDR3. Reads were filtered out if the reads had weak V/J assignments (E-value above 1e-6), no CDR3, stop codons, out-of-frame junctions, or ambiguous translated residues. V3J clonotypes were defined as sequences sharing the same inferred V gene, J gene, and CDR3 amino acid sequence. To compute the percentage overlap between repertoires, the number of shared unique clonotypes was divided by the size of the smaller repertoire. RTK rarefaction, the Chao1 estimator, and Recon v2.1 estimates of unobserved clonotypes were used to assess repertoire richness. For all TCRbeta clonotypes obtained by the gDNA method from a few donors, generation probabilities were computed with OLGA. What TCRdb holds here is the immuneACCESS table cut down to in-frame rearrangements. Part of the clones is not present; checked against another copy, under half of the missing clones reflect an unresolved V gene, and the others are unexplained. V and J calls and clone size follow that table, whereas D and trimming were derived from the DNA. The sample has about 2.5 million clones on record, 92% of them singletons. The ten largest make up around 0.35% of the sample.

This entry comes from a study of shared clonotypes between healthy human individuals (dated by TCRdb to 2020 to 2021). For context, the study as a whole: The cohort included three men and two women between 18 and 49 years of age. For each donor, CD4 naive and CD4 memory were each given three plates, CD8 naive was given two plates, and CD8 memory was given one plate. To estimate repertoire size and how much clonotypes are shared between individuals, the study performed deep sequencing of blood TCR repertoires from about five healthy adults. Libraries were prepared and TCR repertoires were sequenced by different laboratories using diverse techniques, in order to increase sequencing depth and limit assay-specific biases. Per donor, leukapheresis produced somewhere between about 0.9 and 9.5 billion PBMCs.

The research as a whole found: Pairwise subsampling indicated that sequencing depth was expected to affect the degree of clonotype sharing among donors. Roughly 5% of naive CD4, 3.5% of naive CD8, roughly 2.4% of memory CD4, and 0.35% to 0.5% of memory CD8 clonotypes were shared across several donors. Estimated clonotype richness was generally larger for naive than for memory subsets. Even with the large sequencing depth, rarefaction of the sorted-subset datasets indicated that sequencing was incomplete. Because the study included only a small number of donors, the genetic and exposure-history diversity represented was limited. Clonotypes shared by all four sorted-subset donors showed higher generation probabilities than non-shared clonotypes. Sampling was limited to blood, and TCR repertoires in tissue likely differ from TCR repertoires in blood.

The chain is made from TRBV6-1 and TRBJ2-5; 7 of the junction bases match TRBD2. The sample taken for sequencing was naive CD4+ T cells from PBMCs. The cell subset or site label for this specimen denotes: CD45RA+ positively selected. The sequence was collected from a man aged 18 to 29 in good health. Some clones in this sample may be carry-over from other donors' samples. CDR3 loop: CASSEAPTGSGFRETQYF. In nucleotides, the sequence is TGTGCCAGCAGTGAAGCCCCGACGGGTAGCGGGTTTCGAGAGACCCAGTACTTC.